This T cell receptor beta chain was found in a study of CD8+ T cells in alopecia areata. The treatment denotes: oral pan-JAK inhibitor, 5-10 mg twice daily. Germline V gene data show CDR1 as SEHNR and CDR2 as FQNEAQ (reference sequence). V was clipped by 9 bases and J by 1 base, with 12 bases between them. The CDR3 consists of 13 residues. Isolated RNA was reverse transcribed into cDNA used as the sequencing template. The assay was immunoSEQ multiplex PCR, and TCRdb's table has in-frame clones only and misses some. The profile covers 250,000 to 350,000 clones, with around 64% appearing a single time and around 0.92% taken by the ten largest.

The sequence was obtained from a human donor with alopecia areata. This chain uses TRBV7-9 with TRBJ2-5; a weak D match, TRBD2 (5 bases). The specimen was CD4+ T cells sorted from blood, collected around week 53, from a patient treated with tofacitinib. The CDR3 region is CASRLAVQETQYF. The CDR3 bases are TGTGCCAGTCGTCTAGCAGTCCAAGAGACCCAGTACTTC.